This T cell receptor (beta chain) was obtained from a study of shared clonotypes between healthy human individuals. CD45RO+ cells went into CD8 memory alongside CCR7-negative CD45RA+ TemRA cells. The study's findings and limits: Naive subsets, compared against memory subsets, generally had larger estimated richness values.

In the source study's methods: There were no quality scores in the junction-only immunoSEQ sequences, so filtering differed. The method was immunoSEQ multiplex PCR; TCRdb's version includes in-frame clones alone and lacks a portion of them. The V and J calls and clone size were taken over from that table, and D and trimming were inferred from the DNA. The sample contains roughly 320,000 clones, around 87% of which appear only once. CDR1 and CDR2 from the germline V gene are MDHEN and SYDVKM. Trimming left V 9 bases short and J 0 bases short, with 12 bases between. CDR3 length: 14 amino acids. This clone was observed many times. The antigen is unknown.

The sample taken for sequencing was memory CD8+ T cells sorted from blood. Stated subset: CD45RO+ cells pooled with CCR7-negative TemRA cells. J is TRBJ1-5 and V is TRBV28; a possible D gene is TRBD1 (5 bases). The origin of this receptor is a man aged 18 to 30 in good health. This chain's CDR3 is CASRGSFSNQPQHF. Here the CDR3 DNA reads TGTGCCAGTAGGGGATCCTTTAGCAATCAGCCCCAGCATTTT.